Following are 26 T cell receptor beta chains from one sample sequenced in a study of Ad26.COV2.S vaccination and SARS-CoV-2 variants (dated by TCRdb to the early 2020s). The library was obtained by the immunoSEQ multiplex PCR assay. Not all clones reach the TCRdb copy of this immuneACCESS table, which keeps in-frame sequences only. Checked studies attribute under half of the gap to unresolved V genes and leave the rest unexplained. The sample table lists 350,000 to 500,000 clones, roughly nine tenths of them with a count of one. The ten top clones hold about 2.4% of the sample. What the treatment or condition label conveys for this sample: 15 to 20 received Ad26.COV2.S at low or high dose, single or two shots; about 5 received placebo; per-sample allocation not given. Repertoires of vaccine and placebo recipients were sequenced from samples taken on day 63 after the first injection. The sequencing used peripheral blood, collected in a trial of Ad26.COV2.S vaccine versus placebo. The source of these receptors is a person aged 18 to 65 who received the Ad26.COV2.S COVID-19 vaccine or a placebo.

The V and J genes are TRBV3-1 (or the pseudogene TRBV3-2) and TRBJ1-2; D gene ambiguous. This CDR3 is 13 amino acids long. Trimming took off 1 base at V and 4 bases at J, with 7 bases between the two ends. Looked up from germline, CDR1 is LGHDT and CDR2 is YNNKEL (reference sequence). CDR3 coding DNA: TGTGCCAGCAGCCAAGGGAGGGCCTATGGCTACACCTTC. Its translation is CASSQGRAYGYTF.

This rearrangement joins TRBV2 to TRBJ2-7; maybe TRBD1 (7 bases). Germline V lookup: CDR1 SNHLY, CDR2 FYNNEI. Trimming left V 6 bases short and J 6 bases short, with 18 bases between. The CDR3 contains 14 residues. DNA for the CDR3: TGTGCCAGCAGGGAATACCGACAGGGAGGCGAGCAGTACTTC. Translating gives CASREYRQGGEQYF. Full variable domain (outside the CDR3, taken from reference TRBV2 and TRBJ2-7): EPEVTQTPSHQVTQMGQEVILRCVPISNHLYFYWYRQILGQKVEFLVSFYNNEISEKSEIFDDQFSVERPDGSNFTLKIRSTKLEDSAMYFCASREYRQGGEQYFGPGTRLTVT.

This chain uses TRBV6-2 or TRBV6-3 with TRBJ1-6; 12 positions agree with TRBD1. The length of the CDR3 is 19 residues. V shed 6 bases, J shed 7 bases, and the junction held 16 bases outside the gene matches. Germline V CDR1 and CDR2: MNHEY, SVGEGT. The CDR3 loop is CASSSVPGQGAVVNSPLHF. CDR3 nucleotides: TGTGCCAGCAGCTCCGTCCCGGGACAGGGGGCGGTGGTAAATTCACCCCTCCACTTT.

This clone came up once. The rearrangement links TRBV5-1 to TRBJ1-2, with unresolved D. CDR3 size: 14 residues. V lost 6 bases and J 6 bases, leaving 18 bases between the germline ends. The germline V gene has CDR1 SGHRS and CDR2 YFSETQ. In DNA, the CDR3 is TGCGCCAGCACACAAACCGCGGGCAATCATGGCTACACCTTC. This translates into CASTQTAGNHGYTF.

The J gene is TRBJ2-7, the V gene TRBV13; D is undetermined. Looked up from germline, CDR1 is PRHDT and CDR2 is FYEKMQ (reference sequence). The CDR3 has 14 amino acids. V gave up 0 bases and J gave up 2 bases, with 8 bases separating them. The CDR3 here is CASSLGLTPYEQYV. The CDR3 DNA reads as TGTGCCAGCAGCTTAGGATTGACCCCCTACGAGCAGTACGTC.

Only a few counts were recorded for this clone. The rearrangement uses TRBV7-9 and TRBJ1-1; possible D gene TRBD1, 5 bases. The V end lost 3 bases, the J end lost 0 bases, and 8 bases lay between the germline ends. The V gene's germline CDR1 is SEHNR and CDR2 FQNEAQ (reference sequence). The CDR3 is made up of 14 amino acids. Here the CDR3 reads CASSFEGVNTEAFF. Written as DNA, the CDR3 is TGTGCCAGCAGCTTCGAAGGGGTGAACACTGAAGCTTTCTTT.

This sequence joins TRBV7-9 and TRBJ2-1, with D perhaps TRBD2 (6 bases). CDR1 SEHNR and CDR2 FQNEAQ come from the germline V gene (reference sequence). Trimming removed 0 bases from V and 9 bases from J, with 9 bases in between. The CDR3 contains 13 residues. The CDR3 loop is CASSLAVGGEQFF. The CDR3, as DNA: TGTGCCAGCAGCTTAGCGGTGGGAGGTGAGCAGTTCTTC.

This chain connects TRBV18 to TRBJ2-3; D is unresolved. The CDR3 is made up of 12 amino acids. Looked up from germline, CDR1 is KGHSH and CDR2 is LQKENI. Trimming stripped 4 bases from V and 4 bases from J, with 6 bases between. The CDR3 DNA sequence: TGTGCCAGCTCACAAAATCCAGATACGCAGTATTTT. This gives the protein CASSQNPDTQYF.

The CDR3, as DNA: TGTGCCAGCAGCGAGGCGGGGGCGCGTGGGGCCAACGTCCTGACTTTC. The encoded protein is CASSEAGARGANVLTF. V usage is TRBV5-4 and J usage is TRBJ2-6; possible D gene TRBD2, 7 bases. Trimming shortened V by 4 bases and J by 3 bases, and 14 bases separated the two germline ends. From germline, CDR1 is SGHNT and CDR2 YYREEE (reference sequence). This CDR3 has 16 amino acids. Full variable domain (missing parts from reference TRBV5-4 and TRBJ2-6): ETGVTQSPTHLIKTRGQQVTLRCSSQSGHNTVSWYQQALGQGPQFIFQYYREEENGRGNFPPRFSGLQFPNYSSELNVNALELDDSALYLCASSEAGARGANVLTFGAGSRLTVL.

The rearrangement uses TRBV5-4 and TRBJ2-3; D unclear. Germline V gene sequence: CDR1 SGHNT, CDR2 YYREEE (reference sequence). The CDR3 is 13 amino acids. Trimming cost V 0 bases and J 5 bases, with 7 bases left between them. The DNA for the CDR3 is TGTGCCAGCAGCTTGGAGTGGGGAGATACGCAGTATTTT. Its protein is CASSLEWGDTQYF.

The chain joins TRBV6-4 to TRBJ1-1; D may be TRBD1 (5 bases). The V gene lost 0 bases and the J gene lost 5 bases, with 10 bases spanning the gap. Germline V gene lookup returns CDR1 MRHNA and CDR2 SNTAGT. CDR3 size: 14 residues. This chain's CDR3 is CASSDSSKGTEAFF. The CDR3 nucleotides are TGTGCCAGCAGTGACTCGAGTAAGGGGACTGAAGCTTTCTTT.

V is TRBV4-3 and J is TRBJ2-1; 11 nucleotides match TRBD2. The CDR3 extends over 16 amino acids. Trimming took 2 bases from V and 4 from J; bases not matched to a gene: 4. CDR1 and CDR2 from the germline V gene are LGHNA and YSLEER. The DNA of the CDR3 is TGCGCCAGCAGCCAAATACTAGCGGGAGAGTACAATGAGCAGTTCTTC. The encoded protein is CASSQILAGEYNEQFF.

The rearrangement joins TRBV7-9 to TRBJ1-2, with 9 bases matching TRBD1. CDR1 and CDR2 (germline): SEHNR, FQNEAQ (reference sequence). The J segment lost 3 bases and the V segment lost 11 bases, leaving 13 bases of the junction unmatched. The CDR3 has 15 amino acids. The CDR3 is CAPKTRDRAHYGYTF. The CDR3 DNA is TGTGCCCCTAAGACCCGGGACAGGGCTCACTATGGCTACACCTTC.

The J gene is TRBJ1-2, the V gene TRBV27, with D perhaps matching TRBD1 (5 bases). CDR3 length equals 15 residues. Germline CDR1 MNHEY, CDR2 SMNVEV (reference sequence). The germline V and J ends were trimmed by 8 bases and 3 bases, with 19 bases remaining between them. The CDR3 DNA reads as TGTGCCAGCCTCGGTTCCCGGGGCGCAGACTATGGCTACACCTTC. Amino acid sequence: CASLGSRGADYGYTF.

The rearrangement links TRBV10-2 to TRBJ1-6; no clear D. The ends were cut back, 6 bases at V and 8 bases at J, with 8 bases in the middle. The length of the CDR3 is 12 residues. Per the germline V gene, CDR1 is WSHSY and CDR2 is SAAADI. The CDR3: CASRGVDSPLHF. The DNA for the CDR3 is TGCGCCAGCAGGGGTGTGGATTCACCCCTCCACTTT.

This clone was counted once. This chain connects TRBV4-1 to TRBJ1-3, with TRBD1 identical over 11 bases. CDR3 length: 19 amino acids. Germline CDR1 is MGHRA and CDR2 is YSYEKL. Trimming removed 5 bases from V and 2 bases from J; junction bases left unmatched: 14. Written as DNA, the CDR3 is TGCGCCAGCAGCTCGCGTCCCGGGACAGGGGGATCCACTGGAAACACCATATATTTT. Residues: CASSSRPGTGGSTGNTIYF.

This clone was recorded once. The CDR3 bases are TGTGCCAGCAGCTCGACTAGCCGTCCGTTCTTC. This gives the protein CASSSTSRPFF. The rearrangement joins TRBV7-9 to TRBJ2-1, with 7 bases that match TRBD2. The length of the CDR3 is 11 residues. Per the germline V gene, CDR1 is SEHNR and CDR2 is FQNEAQ (reference sequence). Trimming took 4 bases from V and 15 from J; bases not matched to a gene: 6.

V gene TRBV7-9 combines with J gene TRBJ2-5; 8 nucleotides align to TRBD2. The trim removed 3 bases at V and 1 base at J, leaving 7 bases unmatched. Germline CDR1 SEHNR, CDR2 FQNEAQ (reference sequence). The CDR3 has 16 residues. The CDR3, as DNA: TGTGCCAGCAGCTTCCTTTTACGGGGGGGCCAAGAGACCCAGTACTTC. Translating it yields CASSFLLRGGQETQYF.

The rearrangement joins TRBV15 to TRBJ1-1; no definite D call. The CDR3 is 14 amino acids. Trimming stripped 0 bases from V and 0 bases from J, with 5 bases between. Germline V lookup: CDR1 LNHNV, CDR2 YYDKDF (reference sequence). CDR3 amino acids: CATSRDFLNTEAFF. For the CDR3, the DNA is TGTGCCACCAGCAGAGATTTTTTGAACACTGAAGCTTTCTTT.

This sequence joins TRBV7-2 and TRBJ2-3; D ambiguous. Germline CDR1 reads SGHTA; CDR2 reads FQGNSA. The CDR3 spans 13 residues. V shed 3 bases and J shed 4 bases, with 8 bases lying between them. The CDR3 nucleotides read TGTGCCAGCAGCTTGGAGCCCTCAGATACGCAGTATTTT. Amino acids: CASSLEPSDTQYF.

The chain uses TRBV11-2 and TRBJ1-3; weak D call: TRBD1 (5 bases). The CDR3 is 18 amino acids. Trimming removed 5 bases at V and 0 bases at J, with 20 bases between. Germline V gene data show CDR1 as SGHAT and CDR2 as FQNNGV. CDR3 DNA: TGTGCCAGCAGCCTCTTATTGGGGCATCTGAACTCTGGAAACACCATATATTTT. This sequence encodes CASSLLLGHLNSGNTIYF.

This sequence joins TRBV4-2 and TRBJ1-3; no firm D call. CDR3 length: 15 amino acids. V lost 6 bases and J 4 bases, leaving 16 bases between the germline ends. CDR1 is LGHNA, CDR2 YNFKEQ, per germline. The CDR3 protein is CASSFNPALGNTIYF. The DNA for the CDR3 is TGTGCCAGCAGTTTCAATCCGGCGCTCGGAAACACCATATATTTT.

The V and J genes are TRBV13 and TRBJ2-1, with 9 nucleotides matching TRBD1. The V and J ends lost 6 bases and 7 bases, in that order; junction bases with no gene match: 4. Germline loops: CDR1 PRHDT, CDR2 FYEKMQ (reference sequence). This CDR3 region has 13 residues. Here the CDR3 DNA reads TGTGCCAGCAGAACCGACAGGGGGAATGAGCAGTTCTTC. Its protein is CASRTDRGNEQFF.

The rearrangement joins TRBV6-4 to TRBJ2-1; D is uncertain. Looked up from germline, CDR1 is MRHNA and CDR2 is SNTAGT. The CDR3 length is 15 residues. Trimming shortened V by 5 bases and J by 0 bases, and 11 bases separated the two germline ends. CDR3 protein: CASSTYPSSYNEQFF. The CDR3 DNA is TGTGCCAGCAGTACCTACCCGAGCTCCTACAATGAGCAGTTCTTC.

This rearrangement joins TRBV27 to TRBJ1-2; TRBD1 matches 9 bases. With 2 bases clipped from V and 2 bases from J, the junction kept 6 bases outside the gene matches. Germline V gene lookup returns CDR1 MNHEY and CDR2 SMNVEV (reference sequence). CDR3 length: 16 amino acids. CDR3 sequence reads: CASSLEPGQGNYGYTF. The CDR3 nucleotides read TGTGCCAGCAGTTTAGAACCGGGACAGGGAAACTATGGCTACACCTTC.

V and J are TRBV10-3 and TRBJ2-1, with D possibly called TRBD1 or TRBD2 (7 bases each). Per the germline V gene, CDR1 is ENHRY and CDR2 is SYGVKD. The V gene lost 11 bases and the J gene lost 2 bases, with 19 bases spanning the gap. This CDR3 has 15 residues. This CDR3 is CASEGGGGAYNEQFF. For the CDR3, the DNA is TGTGCCTCAGAGGGGGGAGGGGGCGCCTACAATGAGCAGTTCTTC.